The clone carrying this T cell receptor beta chain was observed a single time. What it recognizes is unknown. The sample comes from a study of blood T cells in healthy people across ages. Study-wide background: Using template switching, researchers captured about one barcoded beta molecule for each two T cells. Study results and caveats: Both naive CD4+ cell counts and diversity were greater in long-lived donors than in aged donors.

The ends were cut back, 9 bases at V and 2 bases at J, with 16 bases in the middle. Germline values: CDR1 KGHDR, CDR2 SFDVKD. The CDR3 totals 14 residues. Next came a second PCR, run for about 6 to 12 cycles, which used a sample-barcoded 5' primer along with a J-beta primer mix. TCRdb itself ran the 5' RACE reads through MiXCR, one entry per CDR3 protein. The sample includes hundreds of thousands of distinct CDR3 sequences, approximately 25% seen only once; the top ten take around 9.2%. The data also belong to a second study, concerning T cells of mothers and their children.

Sequencing used blood. The gene calls are TRBV24-1 and TRBJ2-7; D might be TRBD2 (6 bases). The source of this sequence is a boy between 10 and 17 years old in good health. Here the CDR3 DNA reads TGTGCCACCGATCTCGGACGGGAGACCTACGAGCAGTACTTC. This sequence encodes CATDLGRETYEQYF.